This record looks at one T cell receptor beta chain sequence and its context. Assay used: immunoSEQ multiplex PCR; TCRdb lists only in-frame clones, some missing. The table includes 80,000 to 100,000 clones, around 90% detected once. This sample was taken from a study of blood T cell repertoires in COVID-19. The material sequenced was peripheral blood. The receptor's source is a human donor with COVID-19, enrolled during active disease. The donor label of this sample is uncertain.

In nucleotides, the CDR3 is TGCGCCAGCAGTGGGACAGGGATTAAGGAGCAGTTCTTC. It is translated as CASSGTGIKEQFF. The chain employs TRBV10-2 and TRBJ2-1, with 8 bases that match TRBD1. V was pared by 4 bases and J by 10 bases, with 6 bases of the junction left unmatched. Germline lookup yields CDR1 WSHSY and CDR2 SAAADI. The length of the CDR3 is 13 residues.